The following is a TCR beta chain sequence with its context. The antigen is unknown. TCRdb's copy holds only in-frame clones and misses some; the assay was immunoSEQ multiplex PCR. Of over 120,000 clones listed, 85% to 95% are singletons. The sample belongs to a study of cytomegalovirus exposure and HLA in healthy donors. Germline V gene sequence: CDR1 SQVTM, CDR2 ANQGSEA. V lost 6 bases to trimming and J lost 1 base; unmatched junction nucleotides: 7. The CDR3 runs 14 residues. Study-level findings and limits: Investigators reported around 150 TCR beta chains as tied to cytomegalovirus.

The receptor's source is a man aged 18 to 30 in good health and CMV-seropositive. This chain joins TRBV29-1 and TRBJ2-7; 9 nucleotides match TRBD2. What was sequenced was PBMCs. Here the CDR3 reads CSVETSGTSYEQYF. The CDR3 DNA sequence: TGCAGCGTCGAGACTAGCGGTACTTCCTACGAGCAGTACTTC.